These 28 T cell receptor beta chains came from one sample sequenced in a study of CXCR3-negative and CXCR3-positive naive CD8 T cells. The authors prepared UMI-labeled TRB cDNA libraries by 5' RACE. TCRdb re-called the 5' RACE reads and gives one entry per CDR3 protein, without DNA. Here the sample table reports 130,000 or so distinct CDR3 sequences. Sequencing was done on a sample of naive CXCR3- CD8+ T cells from blood. The subset denotes: CD45RO-CCR7+CD27+CD95- naive CD8+ T cells lacking CXCR3 (TNR3-). All receptors derive from a human donor in good health. Some clones in this sample may be carry-over from other donors' samples.

The rearrangement links TRBV4-2 to TRBJ2-1; TCRdb reports TRBD2, a call that lacks DNA to check it against. CDR1 and CDR2 from the germline V gene are LGHNA and YNFKEQ. CDR3 length: 15 amino acids. CDR3: CASSPRTSGDNEQFF.

This chain joins TRBV29-1 and TRBJ2-1; TCRdb outputs TRBD2, but without DNA this stays unchecked. The CDR3 consists of 15 residues. Germline CDR1 SQVTM, CDR2 ANQGSEA. The CDR3 region is CSVERASGFYNEQFF.

This sequence joins TRBV11-2 and TRBJ2-3; without DNA, the TCRdb call of TRBD1 cannot be checked. The CDR3 has 11 amino acids. Germline lookup yields CDR1 SGHAT and CDR2 FQNNGV. The CDR3 is CASSVGTLQYF.

V gene TRBV29-1 combines with J gene TRBJ2-1; TCRdb's D call, TRBD1, is unchecked because there is no DNA. CDR1 and CDR2 from the germline V gene are SQVTM and ANQGSEA. The CDR3 runs to 15 residues. CDR3 residues: CSGRPGTGIFDEQFF.

The chain carries TRBV11-2 and TRBJ2-5; TCRdb proposes TRBD1, but this gene call is untestable without DNA. CDR1 is SGHAT, CDR2 FQNNGV, per germline. The CDR3 runs 14 residues. CDR3 region: CASSEGQLKETQYF.

V usage is TRBV6-4 and J usage is TRBJ1-2; TCRdb's D call of TRBD1 is untestable without DNA. CDR3 length equals 13 residues. In germline, CDR1 is MRHNA, CDR2 SNTAGT. CDR3 in amino acids: CASSDSRRGGYTF.

The chain has TRBV5-1 and TRBJ2-1; absent DNA, TCRdb's TRBD2 call cannot be checked. This CDR3 spans 19 amino acids. Per the germline V gene, CDR1 is SGHRS and CDR2 is YFSETQ. CDR3 loop: CASSQGLAGGRSSYNEQFF.

This chain connects TRBV5-6 to TRBJ2-1; without DNA, the TCRdb call of TRBD1 cannot be checked. The CDR3 extends over 12 amino acids. The V gene's germline CDR1 is SGHDT and CDR2 YYEEEE. The CDR3 region is CASSLEGNEQFF.

This chain connects TRBV7-6 to TRBJ1-1; TCRdb designates TRBD1, a call that cannot be tested without DNA. The germline V gene encodes CDR1 SGHVS and CDR2 FNYEAQ. This CDR3 comprises 17 residues. The CDR3: CASSLGRGGTGHTEAFF.

The V call is TRBV13, the J call TRBJ2-7. The germline V gene encodes CDR1 PRHDT and CDR2 FYEKMQ (reference sequence). CDR3 length equals 14 residues. The CDR3: CASSQSVSSHEQYF.

This chain joins TRBV15 and TRBJ2-5. This CDR3 is 12 amino acids long. Germline V CDR1 and CDR2: LNHNV, YYDKDF (reference sequence). The CDR3 here is CATHSIGETQYF.

V gene TRBV14 combines with J gene TRBJ2-7; no DNA is available, so the TRBD1 call from TCRdb remains unchecked. CDR3 size: 16 residues. Germline V gives CDR1 SGHDN, CDR2 FVKESK. This CDR3 reads CASSHPPTGLPYEQYF.

V is TRBV29-1 and J is TRBJ2-1; TCRdb reports TRBD1, a call that lacks DNA to check it against. Germline CDR1 reads SQVTM; CDR2 reads ANQGSEA. The CDR3 is made up of 15 amino acids. The CDR3 sequence: CSVILAQGSYNEQFF.

This chain links TRBV27 with TRBJ2-3; lacking DNA, the TRBD2 call made by TCRdb goes unchecked. Germline V gives CDR1 MNHEY, CDR2 SMNVEV (reference sequence). The CDR3 runs to 18 residues. The chain's CDR3 is CASSPPLLAGGRTDTQYF.

V gene TRBV14 combines with J gene TRBJ2-7; the D gene TCRdb calls, TRBD1, cannot be checked with no DNA. The CDR3 totals 13 residues. Germline values: CDR1 SGHDN, CDR2 FVKESK. This chain's CDR3 is CASSRDRAYEQYF.

The gene calls are TRBV27 and TRBJ2-1; TCRdb gives TRBD1 as the D gene, but with no DNA this cannot be confirmed. Germline values: CDR1 MNHEY, CDR2 SMNVEV (reference sequence). CDR3 length equals 13 residues. The CDR3 protein is CASSLYRANEQFF.

The chain links TRBV14 to TRBJ2-4; TCRdb's assignment of TRBD2 cannot be checked, as there is no DNA. The CDR3 is made up of 18 amino acids. Germline V CDR1 and CDR2: SGHDN, FVKESK. CDR3 region: CASSQDGFGTSGKNIQYF.

The gene calls are TRBV6-5 and TRBJ2-2; TCRdb outputs TRBD1, but without DNA this stays unchecked. The CDR3 length is 18 residues. The V gene's germline CDR1 is MNHEY and CDR2 SVGAGI. The CDR3 spells CASSPPRDRRAGTGELFF.

The rearrangement joins TRBV4-2 to TRBJ2-2; TCRdb's D gene call, TRBD1, goes unchecked for lack of DNA. Germline CDR1 and CDR2: LGHNA and YNFKEQ. This CDR3 is 16 amino acids long. CDR3 residues: CASSPRDRTNTGELFF.

This CDR3 reads CASSQMNTEAFF. The chain employs TRBV14 and TRBJ1-1. CDR3 length: 12 amino acids. CDR1 is SGHDN, CDR2 FVKESK, per germline.

The genes are TRBV7-9 and TRBJ2-1; the TRBD1 assignment by TCRdb is unverifiable without DNA. Germline V gene lookup returns CDR1 SEHNR and CDR2 FQNEAQ (reference sequence). The CDR3 is 13 residues long. This CDR3 is CASSIRDIDEQFF. The whole variable domain, remainder taken from reference TRBV7-9 and TRBJ2-1, is DTGVSQNPRHKITKRGQNVTFRCDPISEHNRLYWYRQTLGQGPEFLTYFQNEAQLEKSRLLSDRFSAERPKGSFSTLEIQRTEQGDSAMYLCASSIRDIDEQFFGPGTRLTVL.

The J gene is TRBJ1-1, the V gene TRBV28; TCRdb calls TRBD1, which cannot be checked without DNA. This CDR3 is 14 amino acids long. Per germline, CDR1 MDHEN and CDR2 SYDVKM. The CDR3 loop is CASSLKGHNTEAFF.

The chain joins TRBV5-1 to TRBJ2-7; no DNA is available, so the TRBD2 call from TCRdb remains unchecked. Germline CDR1 SGHRS, CDR2 YFSETQ. This CDR3 has 15 residues. This CDR3 is CASSLAAGQAYEQYF.

This chain links TRBV10-1 with TRBJ2-1. The V gene's germline CDR1 is WNHNN and CDR2 SYGVQD (reference sequence). The CDR3 totals 16 residues. The chain's CDR3 is CASSARQELARNEQFF.

The chain employs TRBV4-1 and TRBJ2-5; TCRdb names TRBD2, which stays unverified in the absence of DNA. Per the germline V gene, CDR1 is MGHRA and CDR2 is YSYEKL. CDR3 length equals 15 residues. CDR3 amino acids: CASSQQGLAQETQYF.

The chain carries TRBV3-1 and TRBJ2-3. The CDR3 has 12 amino acids. Germline CDR1 reads LGHDT; CDR2 reads YNNKEL (reference sequence). The CDR3: CASSLEDQRQYF.

The chain recombines TRBV7-9 with TRBJ2-3. CDR1 is SEHNR and CDR2 is FQNEAQ in the germline V gene (reference sequence). CDR3 size: 15 residues. The CDR3 sequence is CASSWGLAPDRTQYF.

CDR3 residues: CASRPLADKEQFF. V usage is TRBV12-3 or TRBV12-4 and J usage is TRBJ2-1; without DNA, the TCRdb call of TRBD2 cannot be checked. The CDR3 loop spans 13 amino acids.